Following are 21 T cell receptor beta chains from one sample sequenced in a study of graft-versus-host responses after intestinal transplantation. Their antigens remain unidentified. Repertoires were generated with immunoSEQ multiplex PCR, while TCRdb's copy carries only in-frame clones and drops some. The sample lists 130,000 to 150,000 clones; 80% to 95% were seen once. This material consisted of unstimulated CD4+ T cells sorted from spleen or lymph node cells, taken before intestinal transplant. These receptor sequences come from a human donor who received an intestinal transplant.

The CDR3 loop reads CASSLRGPAVISYNEQFF. CDR3 bases: TGTGCCAGCAGCTTAAGAGGTCCAGCGGTGATCTCCTACAATGAGCAGTTCTTC. The chain recombines TRBV7-3 with TRBJ2-1, with D tentatively TRBD2 (5 bases). Trimming took off 1 base at V and 0 bases at J, with 16 bases between the two ends. Germline loops: CDR1 SGHTA, CDR2 FQGTGA. The CDR3 extends over 18 amino acids.

The V and J genes are TRBV14 and TRBJ2-7; the match to TRBD1 covers 8 bases. Germline V lookup: CDR1 SGHDN, CDR2 FVKESK. The junction had 12 bases not matched to a gene; V was cut back by 1 base and J by 7 bases. The CDR3 is 16 amino acids. The CDR3 reads CASSQGPGDRLREQYF. The CDR3 DNA sequence: TGTGCCAGCAGCCAAGGCCCGGGGGACAGGCTTAGGGAGCAGTACTTC.

V gene TRBV18 combines with J gene TRBJ2-7, with 7 bases matching TRBD1. The CDR3 extends over 12 amino acids. Losses at the gene ends were 7 bases for V and 6 bases for J; bases not matched to a gene: 6. CDR1 KGHSH and CDR2 LQKENI come from the germline V gene. The CDR3 loop reads CASYNTGVEQYF. The CDR3 DNA reads as TGTGCCAGCTATAATACAGGGGTCGAGCAGTACTTC. Variable domain in full (rest from reference TRBV18 and TRBJ2-7): NAGVMQNPRHLVRRRGQEARLRCSPMKGHSHVYWYRQLPEEGLKFMVYLQKENIIDESGMPKERFSAEFPKEGPSILRIQQVVRGDSAAYFCASYNTGVEQYFGPGTRLTVT.

The DNA of the CDR3 is TGTGCCAGCTCACGGCTGACAGGGGGCTTAGAGACCCAGTACTTC. Translating it yields CASSRLTGGLETQYF. This chain uses TRBV18 with TRBJ2-5; 10 positions match TRBD1. Germline values: CDR1 KGHSH, CDR2 LQKENI. CDR3 size: 15 residues. Losses at the gene ends were 4 bases for V and 4 bases for J; bases not matched to a gene: 6.

This clone was counted between two and nine times. The chain carries TRBV7-9 and TRBJ1-4; D ambiguous. CDR3 length: 15 amino acids. Germline lookup yields CDR1 SEHNR and CDR2 FQNEAQ (reference sequence). Deletions cut 3 bases from V and 6 bases from J, with 14 bases between. CDR3 residues: CASSFPTTGDEKLFF. The CDR3 DNA is TGTGCCAGCAGCTTTCCGACAACCGGGGATGAAAAACTGTTTTTT.

J is TRBJ2-1 and V is TRBV28; 10 bases line up with TRBD2. The CDR3 runs 13 residues. V shed 5 bases and J 15 bases; nucleotides not matched to a gene: 10. Germline CDR1 MDHEN, CDR2 SYDVKM. CDR3 bases: TGTGCCAGCAGTCCTCCCCCTAGCGGGAGAGTGTTCTTC. It codes for CASSPPPSGRVFF.

V and J are TRBV19 and TRBJ1-5; tentative D call: TRBD1 (6 bases). V lost 5 bases and J 2 bases, leaving 13 bases between the germline ends. Germline V gives CDR1 LNHDA, CDR2 SQIVND (reference sequence). This CDR3 is 15 amino acids long. CDR3 sequence reads: CASSFGSGGNQPQHF. In DNA form, the CDR3 reads TGTGCCAGTAGTTTCGGGTCAGGGGGCAATCAGCCCCAGCATTTT.

Turning to this clone: Other DNA sequences in the sample encode the same CDR3. The chain uses TRBV9 and TRBJ2-1, with TRBD1 matching 10 bases. There are 15 residues in the CDR3. The J segment lost 4 bases and the V segment lost 2 bases, leaving 3 bases of the junction unmatched. From germline, CDR1 is SGDLS and CDR2 YYNGEE. CDR3 loop: CASSVGQGSYNEQFF. The DNA of the CDR3 is TGTGCCAGCAGCGTGGGACAGGGGTCTTACAATGAGCAGTTCTTC.

V is TRBV19 and J is TRBJ2-7; D call uncertain. The CDR3 extends over 11 amino acids. Germline CDR1 reads LNHDA; CDR2 reads SQIVND (reference sequence). V was pared by 10 bases and J by 3 bases, with 10 bases between. In DNA, the CDR3 is TGTGCCACCAGAGGCAACTACGAGCAGTACTTC. It encodes CATRGNYEQYF.

V usage is TRBV27 and J usage is TRBJ2-6; 8 positions agree with TRBD2. Germline values: CDR1 MNHEY, CDR2 SMNVEV (reference sequence). J was trimmed by 2 bases and V by 6 bases; bases with no gene match: 3. The CDR3 loop spans 15 amino acids. CDR3 bases: TGTGCCAGCAGCTCGCGGGAGGCTGGGGCCAACGTCCTGACTTTC. It yields the protein CASSSREAGANVLTF.

CDR3 DNA: TGTGCCAGCCAGGGGGCTAGCGGGAGGGCTAGGAATGAGCAGTTCTTC. It specifies CASQGASGRARNEQFF. The V and J genes are TRBV13 and TRBJ2-1; TRBD2 matches 12 bases. The germline CDR1 and CDR2 sequences are PRHDT and FYEKMQ (reference sequence). The CDR3 contains 16 residues. The junction had 12 bases not matched to a gene; V was cut back by 8 bases and J by 7 bases.

The rearrangement links TRBV9 to TRBJ2-5; 9 nucleotides line up with TRBD2. Germline V gives CDR1 SGDLS, CDR2 YYNGEE. V lost 0 bases and J lost 5; bases outside the gene matches: 11. This CDR3 is 17 amino acids long. The CDR3 sequence is CASSVGGSGRIGETQYF. DNA for the CDR3: TGTGCCAGCAGCGTAGGTGGTAGCGGGAGAATCGGGGAGACCCAGTACTTC.

The rearrangement links TRBV5-1 to TRBJ2-1, with TRBD2 matching 8 bases. J gave up 4 bases and V 4 bases, and 19 bases lay outside the gene matches. The CDR3 runs to 19 residues. Germline CDR1 reads SGHRS; CDR2 reads YFSETQ. The CDR3 protein is CASSHPSGRAGELYNEQFF. The DNA of the CDR3 is TGCGCCAGCAGCCACCCATCTGGCCGAGCGGGAGAACTTTACAATGAGCAGTTCTTC.

The CDR3 bases are TGTGCCAGTAGCCACCCCGGGGGACGCCAAGAGACCCAGTACTTC. Protein sequence: CASSHPGGRQETQYF. The chain carries TRBV19 and TRBJ2-5; tentatively, D is TRBD2 (6 bases). The CDR3 extends over 15 amino acids. Germline loops: CDR1 LNHDA, CDR2 SQIVND (reference sequence). Trimming took off 6 bases at V and 1 base at J, with 15 bases between the two ends.

This clone was observed a single time. The chain links TRBV2 to TRBJ2-1, with 11 nucleotides matching TRBD2. This CDR3 has 14 residues. Unmatched junction bases numbered 10, after V lost 3 bases and J lost 15 bases. Germline lookup yields CDR1 SNHLY and CDR2 FYNNEI. In DNA, the CDR3 is TGTGCCAGCAGTGATATGACTAGCGGGACCTCCGGGTTCTTC. Translating gives CASSDMTSGTSGFF.

The chain joins TRBV7-9 to TRBJ1-6; 7 bases line up with TRBD1. The CDR3 has 15 residues. Trimming removed 4 bases from V and 7 bases from J; junction bases left unmatched: 7. The germline CDR1 and CDR2 sequences are SEHNR and FQNEAQ (reference sequence). The CDR3 reads CASSSRGSHNSPLHF. CDR3 nucleotide sequence: TGTGCCAGCAGCTCCAGGGGGTCCCACAATTCACCCCTCCACTTT.

The chain joins TRBV9 to TRBJ2-7; 9 positions agree with TRBD1. Looked up from germline, CDR1 is SGDLS and CDR2 is YYNGEE. J was trimmed by 2 bases and V by 0 bases; bases with no gene match: 0. This CDR3 is 14 amino acids long. CDR3 residues: CASSVGQGAYEQYF. The CDR3 nucleotides read TGTGCCAGCAGCGTAGGACAGGGGGCCTACGAGCAGTACTTC.

The chain couples TRBV27 to TRBJ2-3; D perhaps matches TRBD1 (6 bases). The CDR3 sequence is 14 residues long. Trimming removed 6 bases at V and 2 bases at J, with 12 bases between. From germline, CDR1 is MNHEY and CDR2 SMNVEV (reference sequence). For the CDR3, the DNA is TGTGCCAGCAGCCCCGGGACAAACACAGATACGCAGTATTTT. It yields the protein CASSPGTNTDTQYF.

The rearrangement links TRBV5-1 to TRBJ2-4, with D perhaps TRBD1 or TRBD2 (7 bases each). The CDR3 runs 14 residues. The V gene lost 0 bases and the J gene lost 7 bases, with 11 bases spanning the gap. Germline loops: CDR1 SGHRS, CDR2 YFSETQ. The CDR3 here is CASSLGQGGNIQYF. CDR3 coding DNA: TGCGCCAGCAGCTTGGGACAGGGAGGGAACATTCAGTACTTC.

On this clone itself: One end of the junction varies from germline; a read error may be responsible. The gene calls are TRBV4-1 and TRBJ2-7; D perhaps matches TRBD1 (6 bases). CDR3 length: 10 amino acids. Per the germline V gene, CDR1 is MGHRA and CDR2 is YSYEKL. Written as DNA, the CDR3 is TGCGCCAGCAGCCACGGGACACGGCTTTTC. Protein sequence: CASSHGTRLF.

This rearrangement joins TRBV9 to TRBJ2-7; the D gene is possibly TRBD2 (6 bases). This CDR3 has 16 amino acids. Germline lookup yields CDR1 SGDLS and CDR2 YYNGEE. V dropped 4 bases and J dropped 0 bases, with 17 bases sitting between them. As DNA, the CDR3 is TGTGCCAGCAGCCCAGAGGAGGGTCCCATCTCCTACGAGCAGTACTTC. Translated: CASSPEEGPISYEQYF.